This T cell receptor beta chain is from a study of T cells in Graves' hyperthyroidism and ophthalmopathy. Germline assignment: CDR1 MNHNS and CDR2 SASEGT. This CDR3 is 13 amino acids long. V lost 5 bases, J lost 5 bases, and 13 bases lay in between. Study outcomes and limitations: Ophthalmopathy was distinguished from stable hyperthyroidism by 13 V-J signatures. Appearing also in blood were most of the thyroid clonotypes expanded above 0.001.

Comment on this clonotype: Its antigen is undetermined.

Together with thyroid ultrasound, orbital computed tomography, serum thyroxine and TRAb, clinical symptoms were used for diagnoses. At first hyperthyroidism diagnosis, before any ophthalmopathy symptoms, the blood sample was collected. Amplified TCR beta CDR3 regions came from RNA transcripts. During a first-round RT-PCR of the TCR CDR3, the HTBI primer set was used. One entry per CDR3 protein, called by TCRdb with MiXCR from the multiplex PCR reads. The sample lists about 300,000 distinct CDR3 sequences, less than 30% seen once, with about a quarter in the top ten. The specimen sequenced was blood. The clonotype was recovered from a middle-aged man with Graves' hyperthyroidism that later progressed to Graves' ophthalmopathy. The rearrangement links TRBV6-1 to TRBJ2-7; D is possibly TRBD1 (6 bases). The CDR3 sequence is CASSPTGRHEQYF. The CDR3 nucleotides are TGTGCCAGCAGTCCGACAGGAAGGCACGAGCAGTACTTC.